The 21 T cell receptor beta chains reported below all come from one sample, sequenced in a study of T cell responses to AZD1222 COVID-19 vaccine. Libraries were prepared by immunoSEQ multiplex PCR; TCRdb keeps only in-frame clonotypes and omits some of them. The sample carries some 130,000 clones, over 75% recorded once. The sample here was peripheral blood, taken on day 0 of AZD1222 vaccination. Receptor source: an adult in good health.

The chain employs TRBV6-2 or TRBV6-3 and TRBJ2-3; 7 nucleotides match TRBD1. The CDR3 is made up of 16 amino acids. Per the germline V gene, CDR1 is MNHEY and CDR2 is SVGEGT. V trimming: 0 bases; J trimming: 4 bases; junction bases outside the gene matches: 7. CDR3 DNA sequence: TGTGCCAGCAGTTACTCGAGACAGGGAGTCGCAGATACGCAGTATTTT. Its translation: CASSYSRQGVADTQYF.

The chain combines TRBV19 with TRBJ2-2, with D perhaps matching TRBD1 (5 bases). Germline V gene sequence: CDR1 LNHDA, CDR2 SQIVND (reference sequence). Trimming cost V 5 bases and J 1 base, with 11 bases left between them. This CDR3 spans 15 amino acids. CDR3 region: CASSVGARNTGELFF. The DNA for the CDR3 is TGTGCCAGTAGTGTAGGGGCGAGGAACACCGGGGAGCTGTTTTTT.

The chain combines TRBV4-3 with TRBJ1-5; D call uncertain. Trimming stripped 1 base from V and 4 bases from J, with 14 bases between. Per germline, CDR1 LGHNA and CDR2 YSLEER. The CDR3 length is 16 residues. The CDR3 sequence is CASSQVSAGRNQPQHF. The CDR3 DNA sequence: TGCGCCAGCAGCCAAGTCTCGGCAGGACGAAATCAGCCCCAGCATTTT.

This chain uses TRBV27 with TRBJ1-2; 7 positions agree with TRBD1. This CDR3 spans 14 amino acids. Losses at the gene ends were 10 bases for V and 3 bases for J; bases not matched to a gene: 11. Germline V lookup: CDR1 MNHEY, CDR2 SMNVEV (reference sequence). The CDR3: CATSPNRGDYGYTF. CDR3 DNA: TGTGCCACCAGCCCCAACAGGGGAGACTATGGCTACACCTTC.

The V call is TRBV29-1, the J call TRBJ1-2, with 8 bases fitting TRBD1. The trim removed 4 bases at V and 4 bases at J, leaving 5 bases unmatched. Germline loops: CDR1 SQVTM, CDR2 ANQGSEA. This CDR3 is 13 amino acids long. The CDR3 nucleotides read TGCAGCGTTGCCGGGACAGGACGCTATGGCTACACCTTC. Its protein product is CSVAGTGRYGYTF.

The V call is TRBV12-2, the J call TRBJ2-7; TRBD1 is the table's D call and was not checked against the DNA. TRBV12-2 is a listed pseudogene. The CDR3 has 15 residues. CDR3 in amino acids: CASRLATGQGYEQYF. CDR3 DNA sequence: TGTGCAAGTCGCTTAGCGACGGGACAGGGGTACGAGCAGTACTTC.

This clone occurred many times. This chain joins TRBV7-7 and TRBJ2-2; 12 bases map to TRBD2. The germline V gene encodes CDR1 SSHAT and CDR2 FNYEAQ (reference sequence). With V trimmed by 5 bases and J by 3 bases, 16 bases remained unmatched. CDR3 length: 20 residues. The CDR3 DNA sequence: TGTGCCAGCAGCCCTAGCGGGGGGGGGATCACCCTCACCGACACCGGGGAGCTGTTTTTT. Its translation is CASSPSGGGITLTDTGELFF.

This rearrangement joins TRBV9 to TRBJ1-1, with D maybe TRBD1 (5 bases). Trimming pared 2 bases from V and 8 bases from J, leaving 19 bases between. This CDR3 has 15 amino acids. The germline V gene has CDR1 SGDLS and CDR2 YYNGEE. CDR3 residues: CASSVDGTYGQEAFF. For the CDR3, the DNA is TGTGCCAGCAGCGTCGACGGGACGTACGGCCAAGAAGCTTTCTTT. The full variable domain, rest sourced from reference TRBV9 and TRBJ1-1, is DSGVTQTPKHLITATGQRVTLRCSPRSGDLSVYWYQQSLDQGLQFLIQYYNGEERAKGNILERFSAQQFPDLHSELNLSSLELGDSALYFCASSVDGTYGQEAFFGQGTRLTVV.

The chain uses TRBV6-5 and TRBJ2-7; D is unresolved. CDR3 length: 15 amino acids. Germline V CDR1 and CDR2: MNHEY, SVGAGI. V was clipped by 6 bases and J by 2 bases, with 17 bases between them. CDR3 DNA: TGTGCCAGCAGCCGTCATTCTGACCCGACCTACGAGCAGTACTTC. Amino acids: CASSRHSDPTYEQYF.

The rearrangement uses TRBV9 and TRBJ1-3; D is possibly TRBD1 (5 bases). Deletions cut 3 bases from V and 0 bases from J, with 13 bases between. CDR1 and CDR2 (germline): SGDLS, YYNGEE. This CDR3 is built from 16 residues. The chain's CDR3 is CASSGGVGDSGNTIYF. The CDR3 DNA reads TGTGCCAGCAGCGGGGGTGTGGGGGACTCTGGAAACACCATATATTTT.

The chain is built from TRBV27 and TRBJ1-6; D remains unclear. Per the germline V gene, CDR1 is MNHEY and CDR2 is SMNVEV (reference sequence). Trimming stripped 4 bases from V and 2 bases from J, with 6 bases between. CDR3 length: 14 residues. The CDR3 bases are TGTGCCAGCAGTTGGCAGCCCTATAATTCACCCCTCCACTTT. This translates into CASSWQPYNSPLHF.

This clone was observed a handful of times. The CDR3 sequence is CASSFIMVRGDTEAFF. The CDR3 DNA reads TGTGCCAGCAGTTTCATCATGGTTCGGGGTGACACTGAAGCTTTCTTT. The chain uses TRBV27 and TRBJ1-1; no firm D call. The CDR3 consists of 16 residues. The germline gives CDR1 MNHEY, CDR2 SMNVEV (reference sequence). The V gene lost 3 bases and the J gene lost 3 bases, with 17 bases spanning the gap.

This rearrangement joins TRBV6-5 to TRBJ2-7; TRBD1 might be the D (5 bases). Germline-derived CDR1 and CDR2 are MNHEY and SVGAGI. V gave up 6 bases and J gave up 11 bases, with 17 bases separating them. The length of the CDR3 is 12 residues. The CDR3 DNA sequence: TGTGCCAGCAGGCCGAGCCAGGGTGGGGAGTACTTC. Its protein product is CASRPSQGGEYF.

The J gene is TRBJ1-1, the V gene TRBV7-2; 7 nucleotides align to TRBD1. Looked up from germline, CDR1 is SGHTA and CDR2 is FQGNSA. The trim removed 5 bases at V and 5 bases at J, leaving 11 bases unmatched. This CDR3 spans 15 amino acids. The CDR3: CASSPTGASETEAFF. DNA of the CDR3: TGTGCCAGCAGCCCAACAGGGGCGTCGGAAACTGAAGCTTTCTTT.

This chain links TRBV7-9 with TRBJ2-1; no clear D gene. Germline CDR1 and CDR2: SEHNR and FQNEAQ (reference sequence). This CDR3 region has 12 residues. With 1 base removed from V and 8 bases from J, the gap between germline ends came to 6 bases. The CDR3, as DNA: TGTGCCAGCAGCTTAGTCTGGGATGAGCAGTTCTTC. Its protein product is CASSLVWDEQFF.

V gene TRBV4-2 combines with J gene TRBJ1-1, with D possibly being TRBD1 (5 bases). The V end lost 0 bases, the J end lost 4 bases, and 9 bases lay between the germline ends. This CDR3 has 14 residues. The V gene's germline CDR1 is LGHNA and CDR2 YNFKEQ. The CDR3 spells CASSQDRGGTEAFF. The CDR3 DNA is TGTGCCAGCAGCCAAGATCGGGGGGGCACTGAAGCTTTCTTT.

The chain is built from TRBV6-6 and TRBJ1-5; tentatively, D is TRBD1 (5 bases). V lost 5 bases to trimming and J lost 4 bases, with 18 bases between them. CDR1 MNHNY and CDR2 SVGAGI come from the germline V gene (reference sequence). The CDR3 sequence is 16 residues long. In nucleotides, the CDR3 is TGTGCCAGCAGTCCTGGGATCTTCAAGGGGAATCAGCCCCAGCATTTT. Translating it yields CASSPGIFKGNQPQHF.

The CDR3 is CAWSVPRRLAFF. The CDR3 bases are TGTGCCTGGAGTGTACCCCGACGGCTGGCTTTCTTT. The chain links TRBV30 to TRBJ1-1; D is unclear. From germline, CDR1 is GTSNPN and CDR2 SVGIG (reference sequence). The CDR3 runs 12 residues. V was pared by 0 bases and J by 11 bases, with 13 bases between.

The V and J genes are TRBV29-1 and TRBJ1-1; no definite D call. CDR3 length: 12 amino acids. V was pared by 4 bases and J by 1 base, with 7 bases between. The germline V gene encodes CDR1 SQVTM and CDR2 ANQGSEA. The DNA for the CDR3 is TGCAGCGTTGTGGCAGGGAACACTGAAGCTTTCTTT. Its protein is CSVVAGNTEAFF.

The J gene is TRBJ2-1, the V gene TRBV7-9; the match to TRBD1 covers 8 bases. CDR3 length: 16 residues. The germline CDR1 and CDR2 sequences are SEHNR and FQNEAQ (reference sequence). Unmatched junction bases numbered 8, after V lost 5 bases and J lost 2 bases. CDR3 nucleotides: TGTGCCAGCAGCACTAGAGGACAGGGTCCCTACAATGAGCAGTTCTTC. It translates to CASSTRGQGPYNEQFF.

The V and J genes are TRBV5-1 and TRBJ1-2; D remains ambiguous. The V end lost 0 bases, the J end lost 2 bases, and 8 bases lay between the germline ends. The CDR3 extends over 14 amino acids. Germline CDR1 is SGHRS and CDR2 is YFSETQ. The CDR3 DNA reads TGCGCCAGCAGCTTGGAAGGCCGCAACTATGGCTACACCTTC. The encoded protein is CASSLEGRNYGYTF.